Sequencing of this TCR beta chain was carried out in a study of cytotoxic CD8 clonotypes in ibrutinib-treated CLL. Study as a whole: The cohort had 11 relapsed/refractory and over 14 treatment-naive patients, 17 IGHV unmutated.

Researchers set a sequencing depth target of 1 in 200,000 to 1 in 1 million T cells. Profiling relied on immunoSEQ multiplex PCR, and the TCRdb table lists in-frame clones only, not all of them. The data hold almost 250,000 clones, with roughly 70% observed a single time. Germline CDR1 reads SGHAT; CDR2 reads FQNNGV. The CDR3 runs to 15 residues. Trimming took off 5 bases at V and 0 bases at J, with 11 bases between the two ends. The genes are TRBV11-2 and TRBJ2-1, with no clear D. The TCR sequence derives from a human donor with chronic lymphocytic leukemia. The sample in question was PBMCs, obtained after 24 months of ibrutinib treatment. CDR3 protein: CASSLLLSSYNEQFF. The CDR3 DNA reads TGTGCCAGCAGCCTCCTTTTGAGCTCCTACAATGAGCAGTTCTTC.